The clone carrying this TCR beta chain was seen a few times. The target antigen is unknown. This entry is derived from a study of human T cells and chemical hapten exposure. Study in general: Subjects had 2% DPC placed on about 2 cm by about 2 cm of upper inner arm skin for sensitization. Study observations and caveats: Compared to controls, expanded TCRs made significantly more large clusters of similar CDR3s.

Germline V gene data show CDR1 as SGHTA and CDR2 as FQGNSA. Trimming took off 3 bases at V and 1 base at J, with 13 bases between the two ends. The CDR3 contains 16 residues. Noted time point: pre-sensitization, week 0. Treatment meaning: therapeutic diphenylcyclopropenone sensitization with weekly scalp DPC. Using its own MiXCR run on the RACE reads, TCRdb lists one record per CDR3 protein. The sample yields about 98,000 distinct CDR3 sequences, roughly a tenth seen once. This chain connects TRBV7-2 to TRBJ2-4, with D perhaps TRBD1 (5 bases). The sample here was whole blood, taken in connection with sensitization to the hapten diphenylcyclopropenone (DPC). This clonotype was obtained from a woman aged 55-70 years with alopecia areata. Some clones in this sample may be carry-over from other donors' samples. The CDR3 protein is CASSLADIVAKNIQYF. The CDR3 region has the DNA TGTGCCAGCAGCTTGGCGGACATCGTGGCCAAAAACATTCAGTACTTC. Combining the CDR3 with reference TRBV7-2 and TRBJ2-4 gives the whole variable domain GAGVSQSPSNKVTEKGKDVELRCDPISGHTALYWYRQSLGQGLEFLIYFQGNSAPDKSGLPSDRFSAERTGGSVSTLTIQRTQQEDSAVYLCASSLADIVAKNIQYFGAGTRLSVL.